The present T cell receptor beta chain was sequenced within a study of cytomegalovirus exposure and HLA in healthy donors. CDR3 length equals 15 residues. Germline V lookup: CDR1 MNHEY, CDR2 SVGAGI. V gave up 6 bases and J gave up 2 bases, with 13 bases separating them. Details on this clone: The antigen is unknown.

The assay was immunoSEQ multiplex PCR, and TCRdb's table has in-frame clones only and misses some. Of about 180,000 clones listed, around nine tenths are singletons. Study observations and caveats: The classifier, whose performance was assessed in both the original and validation cohorts, reportedly diagnosed cytomegalovirus status with high specificity and sensitivity. There were 160 or so TCR beta chains listed as cytomegalovirus-associated.

The rearrangement uses TRBV6-5 and TRBJ2-2, with a possible D match to TRBD2 (6 bases). The material sequenced was PBMCs. The origin of this receptor is a woman aged 25 to 39 in good health and CMV-seronegative. CDR3: CASSLTSRNTGELFF. The CDR3 bases are TGTGCCAGCAGCCTCACTAGCAGAAACACCGGGGAGCTGTTTTTT.